This entry lists 6 T cell receptor beta chains sequenced from one sample in a study of blood T cell repertoires in COVID-19 (dated by TCRdb to about 2020). The library was made by the immunoSEQ multiplex PCR assay. TCRdb mirrors the immuneACCESS table, restricted to in-frame sequences. Some clones are absent from its copies; in checked studies, under half trace to an unresolved V gene, and the reason for the others is unknown. This sample has fewer than 180,000 clones in its table, and approximately 86% of those were observed once. Jointly, the top ten make up over 3.5% of the sample. Sequencing was performed on peripheral blood. The origin of the receptors is an older woman with active or convalescent COVID-19.

The V gene is TRBV20-1, the J gene TRBJ1-1, with no clear D. Germline CDR1 reads DFQATT; CDR2 reads SNEGSKA (reference sequence). CDR3 size: 13 residues. Trimming pared 3 bases from V and 7 bases from J, leaving 15 bases between. The CDR3 reads CSASSPGRGEAFF. The DNA for the CDR3 is TGCAGTGCTAGTTCTCCGGGTCGTGGTGAAGCTTTCTTT.

The chain has TRBV7-3 and TRBJ2-7; D is ambiguous. CDR1 is SGHTA and CDR2 is FQGTGA in the germline V gene. The germline V and J ends were trimmed by 2 bases and 2 bases, with 7 bases remaining between them. This CDR3 region has 13 residues. The CDR3 DNA reads as TGTGCCAGCAGCTTAGCGGAACCCTACGAGCAGTACTTC. Translation: CASSLAEPYEQYF.

The V gene is TRBV27, the J gene TRBJ1-1; D not resolved. V gave up 2 bases and J gave up 0 bases, with 7 bases separating them. Germline V gives CDR1 MNHEY, CDR2 SMNVEV (reference sequence). This CDR3 is built from 14 residues. The DNA for the CDR3 is TGTGCCAGCAGTTTAACTAGATTGAACACTGAAGCTTTCTTT. Translating gives CASSLTRLNTEAFF.

The chain has TRBV19 and TRBJ2-2; TRBD2 agrees at 11 bases. CDR3 length: 17 residues. With V trimmed by 4 bases and J by 0 bases, 4 bases remained unmatched. CDR1 and CDR2 (germline): LNHDA, SQIVND (reference sequence). The CDR3 here is CASSKGSGGANTGELFF. For the CDR3, the DNA is TGTGCCAGTAGTAAAGGTAGCGGGGGGGCGAACACCGGGGAGCTGTTTTTT.

This chain uses TRBV24-1 with TRBJ2-3, with 9 nucleotides matching TRBD2. The junction had 6 bases not matched to a gene; V was cut back by 7 bases and J by 2 bases. The CDR3 covers 15 residues. Germline-derived CDR1 and CDR2 are KGHDR and SFDVKD. The CDR3 DNA reads TGTGCCACCAGCCCCGCGGGGGGGGCCACAGATACGCAGTATTTT. Its translation: CATSPAGGATDTQYF.

The chain recombines TRBV7-2 with TRBJ2-3; a possible D gene is TRBD2 (5 bases). V gave up 4 bases and J gave up 3 bases, with 14 bases separating them. The CDR3 is made up of 15 amino acids. Germline CDR1 and CDR2: SGHTA and FQGNSA. In nucleotides, the CDR3 is TGTGCCAGCAGCTACCGACCCCTAGCAACAGATACGCAGTATTTT. This encodes CASSYRPLATDTQYF.